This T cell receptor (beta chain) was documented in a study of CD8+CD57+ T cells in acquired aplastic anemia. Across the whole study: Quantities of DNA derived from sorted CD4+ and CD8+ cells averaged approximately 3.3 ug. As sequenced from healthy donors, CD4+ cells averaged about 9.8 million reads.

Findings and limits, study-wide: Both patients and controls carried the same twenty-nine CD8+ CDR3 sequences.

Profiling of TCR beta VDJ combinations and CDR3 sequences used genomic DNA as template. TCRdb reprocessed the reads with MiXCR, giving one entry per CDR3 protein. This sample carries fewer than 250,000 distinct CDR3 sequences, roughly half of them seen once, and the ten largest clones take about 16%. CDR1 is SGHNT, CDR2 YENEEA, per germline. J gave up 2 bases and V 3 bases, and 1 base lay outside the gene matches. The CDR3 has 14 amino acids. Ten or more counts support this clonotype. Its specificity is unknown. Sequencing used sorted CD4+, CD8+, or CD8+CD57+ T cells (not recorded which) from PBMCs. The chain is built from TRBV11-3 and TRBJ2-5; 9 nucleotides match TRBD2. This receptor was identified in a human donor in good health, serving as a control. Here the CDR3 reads CASSLRGGQETQYF. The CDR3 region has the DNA TGTGCCAGCAGCTTGCGGGGGGGACAAGAGACCCAGTACTTC.